This T cell receptor (beta chain) was obtained from a study of blood T cells in healthy people across ages. In its sample, this clonotype was seen a few times. A second roughly 6 to 12 cycle PCR used barcoded and J-beta primers. TCRdb itself ran the 5' RACE reads through MiXCR, one entry per CDR3 protein. The sample has 1.2 million to 1.5 million distinct CDR3 sequences; approximately 42% are singletons. The origin of this receptor is a woman aged 18-30 years in good health. The sequenced sample consisted of blood.

CDR3 nucleotides: TGCGCCAGCAGCCGCCTACAGGGCTACGAGCAGTACTTC. Amino acids: CASSRLQGYEQYF. The genes are TRBV4-1 and TRBJ2-7; tentatively, D is TRBD1 (6 bases). V dropped 4 bases and J dropped 3 bases, with 10 bases sitting between them. Germline CDR1 is MGHRA and CDR2 is YSYEKL. The CDR3 spans 13 residues.